A selection of T cell receptor beta chains follows, all from one sample in a study of T cells in Graves' hyperthyroidism and ophthalmopathy. Each CDR3 protein is one row after TCRdb ran MiXCR on the multiplex PCR reads. This sample has about 520,000 distinct CDR3 sequences, with around 22% found just once. Source material: blood. The receptor set was obtained from a woman aged 25 to 39 with Graves' ophthalmopathy. Each CDR3 is given with its conserved first and last residue. The D gene is left open where the match is weak. A clone size is listed for some rows: how often the clone was seen (once, few, many), or a class if it is expanded.

v_gene,len,abundance,d_gene,j_gene,CDR3nt,CDR3aa
TRBV19,16,many,-,TRBJ1-1,TGTGCCAGTAGTCCCCGAGGTGGTGGTGGGGGCACTGAAGCTTTCTTT,CASSPRGGGGGTEAFF
TRBV20-1,13,many,-,TRBJ2-7,TGCAGTGCTAGACCAGCAGGTACCTACGAGCAGTACTTC,CSARPAGTYEQYF
TRBV20-1,15,-,TRBD1,TRBJ1-2,TGCAGTGCTAGAGGTTGGGACAGAACTAACTATGGCTACACCTTC,CSARGWDRTNYGYTF
TRBV2,13,-,-,TRBJ2-7,TGTGCCAGCAGGGGAACAGTGGATAGCGAGCAGTACTTC,CASRGTVDSEQYF
TRBV12-3/TRBV12-4,15,-,-,TRBJ2-5,TGTGTCAGCAGTCAAACCGGGGCAGGGTCAGAGACCCAGTACTTC,CVSSQTGAGSETQYF
TRBV7-9,14,many,-,TRBJ1-1,TGTGCCAGCAGCTTACCGGGACCTTCGGGGGGAGCTTTCTTT,CASSLPGPSGGAFF
TRBV18,15,few,TRBD1,TRBJ2-5,TGTGCCAGCTCTCCCTCCGGGACAGAGCAAGAGACCCAGTACTTC,CASSPSGTEQETQYF
TRBV6-2/TRBV6-3,15,many,TRBD1,TRBJ1-5,TGTGCCAGCAGTTCGACAGGGATCTCTAATCAGCCCCAGCATTTT,CASSSTGISNQPQHF
TRBV20-1,14,-,TRBD1,TRBJ2-5,TGCAGTGCTAGGGCCGGGACAGGCCAAGAGACCCAGTACTTC,CSARAGTGQETQYF
TRBV30,15,-,TRBD1,TRBJ1-2,TGTGCCCGGGGACAGGGTCGGAGAAGGGACTATGGCTACACCTTC,CARGQGRRRDYGYTF
TRBV6-5,14,-,-,TRBJ2-1,TGTGCCAGCAGTTACGAGACTTCTCGAAGGGAGCAGTTCTTC,CASSYETSRREQFF
TRBV28,13,many,TRBD1,TRBJ2-7,TGTGCCAGCAGTGTGGGACAGTCCTACGAGCAGTACTTC,CASSVGQSYEQYF
TRBV2,13,many,-,TRBJ2-5,TGTGCCAGCGCCCTGGGGTACCAAGAGACCCAGTACTTC,CASALGYQETQYF
TRBV6-5,16,many,-,TRBJ1-2,TGTGCCAGCAGTTACGGGGCAGTGGGTATTGGCTACGGCTACACCTTC,CASSYGAVGIGYGYTF
TRBV6-5,15,many,-,TRBJ2-7,TGTGCCAGCACTAAATCGAGGGGCAATACCTACGAGCAGTACTTC,CASTKSRGNTYEQYF
TRBV28,13,few,TRBD1,TRBJ1-1,TGTGCCAGCCGGCGACAGGGTAGCACTGAAGCTTTCTTT,CASRRQGSTEAFF
TRBV7-2,14,many,-,TRBJ2-5,TGTGCCAGCAGCGAGACAGCATTCAAAGAGACCCAGTACTTC,CASSETAFKETQYF
TRBV20-1,13,many,TRBD1,TRBJ2-7,TGCAGTGCTAGTTCGACAGGGGGCGGCGAGCAGTACTTC,CSASSTGGGEQYF
TRBV12-3/TRBV12-4,18,few,TRBD1,TRBJ1-5,TGTGCCAGCAGTTGGAGGGGAGGACAGGGGGATATTAATCAGCCCCAGCATTTT,CASSWRGGQGDINQPQHF
TRBV6-5,15,many,-,TRBJ1-2,TGTGCCAGCAGTTACTCCGGGGGAAGTTACTATGGCTACACCTTC,CASSYSGGSYYGYTF
TRBV19,15,few,-,TRBJ1-6,TGTGCCAGTAGTATGGGGTCAGAATATAATTCACCCCTCCACTTT,CASSMGSEYNSPLHF
TRBV6-2/TRBV6-3,14,many,-,TRBJ1-2,TGTGCCAGCAGTTATAGTCTCATCACCTATGGCTACACCTTC,CASSYSLITYGYTF
TRBV20-1,16,few,TRBD1,TRBJ1-1,TGCAGTGCTAGACCCATGGACAGGACGGCGAACACTGAAGCTTTCTTT,CSARPMDRTANTEAFF
TRBV19,14,many,-,TRBJ1-5,TGTGCCAGTAGTGCCCACGTGAGAAATCAGCCCCAGCATTTT,CASSAHVRNQPQHF
TRBV4-1,16,many,-,TRBJ2-2,TGCGCCAGCAGCCAGTTCGCGGGACCGAACACCGGGGAGCTGTTTTTT,CASSQFAGPNTGELFF
TRBV12-3/TRBV12-4,13,many,-,TRBJ2-5,TGTGCCAGCAGTTCGGACCATTCCGAGACCCAGTACTTC,CASSSDHSETQYF
TRBV6-1,16,many,-,TRBJ1-6,TGTGCCAGCAGTGAAGACCGGACTATAGAGGATTCACCCCTCCACTTT,CASSEDRTIEDSPLHF
TRBV2,18,few,-,TRBJ1-1,TGTGCCACCAAGATGCGGGCTTTTCGGACAGAACAGAAACCTGAAGCTTTCTTT,CATKMRAFRTEQKPEAFF